This TCR beta chain was profiled in a study of blood T cell repertoires in COVID-19. Study information: Donors in the United States, Italy and Spain gave samples during acute or convalescent COVID-19.

This clone was recorded only once. Study processing details: It was from reference gene primer amplification that nucleated cell counts were estimated. Here immunoSEQ multiplex PCR was the method, and the copy in TCRdb shows in-frame clones only, minus some. From that table come the V and J calls and clone size; the DNA was used to work out D and trimming. The profile shows about 210,000 clones, about 90% of them singletons. CDR3 size: 15 residues. Germline-derived CDR1 and CDR2 are LNHDA and SQIVND (reference sequence). Losses at the gene ends were 4 bases for V and 6 bases for J; bases not matched to a gene: 7.

The receptor was isolated from a man younger than 40 with acute or convalescent COVID-19. The sample comprised peripheral blood. The gene calls are TRBV19 and TRBJ2-4, with TRBD1 identical over 9 bases. The CDR3 sequence is CASSKQGAFGNIQYF. CDR3 bases: TGTGCCAGTAGTAAACAGGGGGCGTTCGGAAACATTCAGTACTTC.